This entry lists 5 T cell receptor beta chains sequenced from one sample in a study of T cell responses to AZD1222 COVID-19 vaccine. Profiling relied on immunoSEQ multiplex PCR, and the TCRdb table lists in-frame clones only, not all of them. This table has over 130,000 clones, more than 75% appearing once. Sequences were derived from peripheral blood, sampled 28 days after the second AZD1222 dose. The receptors stem from an adult who received the AZD1222 COVID-19 vaccine.

The V and J genes are TRBV6-2 or TRBV6-3 and TRBJ2-5, with D possibly being TRBD1 or TRBD2 (6 bases each). Trimming stripped 5 bases from V and 4 bases from J, with 17 bases between. CDR1 is MNHEY and CDR2 is SVGEGT in the germline V gene. CDR3 length: 15 residues. The CDR3 DNA sequence: TGTGCCAGCAGTCTACAGGGATGGGGGGCAGAGACCCAGTACTTC. As protein: CASSLQGWGAETQYF.

The rearrangement joins TRBV29-1 to TRBJ2-5, with unresolved D. The CDR3 contains 12 residues. Germline CDR1 SQVTM, CDR2 ANQGSEA. The V and J ends lost 1 base and 3 bases respectively, with 6 bases between them. The CDR3 is CSVEGYEETQYF. The CDR3 nucleotides read TGCAGCGTTGAAGGGTATGAAGAGACCCAGTACTTC.

Notes on this clone: The junction departs from the called germline gene at one end, perhaps through a read error. This chain links TRBV7-7 with TRBJ2-2; TRBD2 might be the D (7 bases). The CDR3 length is 15 residues. Germline lookup yields CDR1 SSHAT and CDR2 FNYEAQ (reference sequence). The CDR3 region has the DNA TGTGCTAGTATTCCTGGGAGGGGGAACCCCGGGGAGCTGTTTTTT. It yields the protein CASIPGRGNPGELFF.

The V and J genes are TRBV11-2 and TRBJ1-5; 8 bases are a match to TRBD1. The germline V gene encodes CDR1 SGHAT and CDR2 FQNNGV. The CDR3 has 15 residues. V gave up 4 bases and J gave up 4 bases; unmatched junction bases: 6. The CDR3 DNA sequence: TGTGCCAGCAGCTCCCAGGGGGCATATAATCAGCCCCAGCATTTT. Its protein product is CASSSQGAYNQPQHF.

The DNA of the CDR3 is TGCGCCAGCAGCGCCAGACCGGGGGACACCGGGGAGCTGTTTTTT. It translates to CASSARPGDTGELFF. This chain joins TRBV5-1 and TRBJ2-2, with a tentative D call TRBD2 (6 bases). Germline assignment: CDR1 SGHRS and CDR2 YFSETQ. The CDR3 contains 15 residues. Trimming pared 4 bases from V and 3 bases from J, leaving 13 bases between.